The 17 T cell receptor beta chains given below trace back to one sample, sequenced in a study of CD8 T cells in Susac syndrome (dated by TCRdb to about 2019). The method behind the library was the immunoSEQ multiplex PCR assay. RNA was extracted with the RNeasy kit and roughly 0.45 to 1 ug was reverse transcribed using random hexamers. Through fastp at Q25 and MiXCR, TCRdb rebuilt clones from the public reads, retaining in-frame beta chains. Rows with one shared CDR3 protein collapse into an entry with the most common genes and DNA. This sample is represented by 150,000 to 200,000 distinct CDR3 sequences; 90% to 95% of them were singletons. More than 0.12% of the sample goes to the ten largest clones. Sequenced sample: CD4+ T cells from PBMCs. These receptor sequences come from a human donor in good health.

The rearrangement uses TRBV5-6 and TRBJ2-5; 7 bases fit TRBD1. V was pared by 0 bases and J by 10 bases, with 18 bases of the junction left unmatched. In germline, CDR1 is SGHDT, CDR2 YYEEEE. This CDR3 has 17 residues. For the CDR3, the DNA is TGTGCCAGCAGCTTGGTATCGCATGGGGACAGCCGATCGGACCAGTACTTC. This encodes CASSLVSHGDSRSDQYF.

This chain connects TRBV25-1 to TRBJ2-7; possibly TRBD1 or TRBD2 for D (5 bases each). Between the trimmed V and J ends, which lost 2 bases and 6 bases, there was a span of 17 bases. The CDR3 contains 15 residues. The V gene's germline CDR1 is MGHDK and CDR2 SYGVNS. The CDR3 sequence: CASSEMRGLGGEQYF. The DNA of the CDR3 is TGTGCCAGCAGTGAAATGAGGGGCCTAGGTGGCGAGCAGTACTTC.

V usage is TRBV15 and J usage is TRBJ1-2, with D unresolved. The CDR3 is made up of 13 amino acids. Trimming took 0 bases from V and 4 from J, leaving 6 bases between them. The V gene's germline CDR1 is LNHNV and CDR2 YYDKDF (reference sequence). The CDR3 reads CATSRDFVYGYTF. In nucleotides, the CDR3 is TGTGCCACCAGCAGAGATTTCGTCTATGGCTACACCTTC.

J is TRBJ2-7 and V is TRBV30, with D unclear. This CDR3 is built from 12 residues. Trimming took off 0 bases at V and 2 bases at J, with 5 bases between the two ends. Germline CDR1 GTSNPN, CDR2 SVGIG (reference sequence). The CDR3 spells CAWSVHAYEQYF. The DNA for the CDR3 is TGTGCCTGGAGTGTACACGCCTACGAGCAGTACTTC.

This chain uses TRBV4-2 with TRBJ2-5; a weak D match, TRBD2 (6 bases). Per the germline V gene, CDR1 is LGHNA and CDR2 is YNFKEQ. With 1 base removed from V and 0 bases from J, the gap between germline ends came to 9 bases. The CDR3 contains 15 residues. This chain's CDR3 is CASSQAGDYQETQYF. The CDR3, as DNA: TGTGCCAGCAGCCAAGCGGGGGATTACCAAGAGACCCAGTACTTC.

V usage is TRBV5-1 and J usage is TRBJ1-4, with a tentative D call TRBD1 (6 bases). Germline-derived CDR1 and CDR2 are SGHRS and YFSETQ. The CDR3 length is 15 residues. V lost 1 base and J lost 2, with 9 bases in between. CDR3 coding DNA: TGCGCCAGCAGCTTGCAGGGGCAGACTAATGAAAAACTGTTTTTT. Translated, it gives CASSLQGQTNEKLFF.

In its sample, this clonotype was seen once. The chain uses TRBV4-3 and TRBJ1-5, with D perhaps TRBD1 (5 bases). CDR3 length equals 15 residues. The germline V gene has CDR1 LGHNA and CDR2 YSLEER. Trimming removed 0 bases at V and 3 bases at J, with 9 bases between. This CDR3 reads CASSQDPGNNQPQHF. The CDR3 DNA is TGCGCCAGCAGCCAAGACCCAGGGAACAATCAGCCCCAGCATTTT.

CDR3 protein: CATSRDGQQETQYF. DNA of the CDR3: TGTGCCACCAGCAGAGACGGACAGCAAGAGACCCAGTACTTC. This chain joins TRBV15 and TRBJ2-5, with TRBD1 as a possible D gene (6 bases). The germline V gene has CDR1 LNHNV and CDR2 YYDKDF (reference sequence). The CDR3 consists of 14 residues. The V and J ends lost 0 bases and 2 bases respectively, with 7 bases between them.

The chain links TRBV18 to TRBJ1-6; possible D gene TRBD1, 6 bases. V was clipped by 2 bases and J by 6 bases, with 14 bases between them. The CDR3 is made up of 16 amino acids. CDR1 and CDR2 from the germline V gene are KGHSH and LQKENI. The CDR3 DNA reads as TGTGCCAGCTCACCAACGCCCGGACAGCTTAATTCACCCCTCCACTTT. This codes for CASSPTPGQLNSPLHF.

The chain joins TRBV20-1 to TRBJ2-3, with D perhaps being TRBD1 or TRBD2 (5 bases each). V lost 6 bases, J lost 0 bases, and 10 bases lay in between. This CDR3 spans 13 amino acids. The V gene's germline CDR1 is DFQATT and CDR2 SNEGSKA (reference sequence). CDR3: CSAPEGSTDTQYF. The CDR3 DNA is TGCAGTGCCCCCGAGGGGAGCACAGATACGCAGTATTTT.

The chain couples TRBV7-9 to TRBJ1-6; 8 bases agree with TRBD1. This CDR3 region has 16 residues. Germline assignment: CDR1 SEHNR and CDR2 FQNEAQ (reference sequence). The trim removed 4 bases at V and 2 bases at J, leaving 4 bases unmatched. DNA of the CDR3: TGTGCCAGCAGCTCAGGGGGCGAGGCCTATAATTCACCCCTCCACTTT. This sequence encodes CASSSGGEAYNSPLHF. Complete variable domain (other parts from reference TRBV7-9 and TRBJ1-6): DTGVSQNPRHKITKRGQNVTFRCDPISEHNRLYWYRQTLGQGPEFLTYFQNEAQLEKSRLLSDRFSAERPKGSFSTLEIQRTEQGDSAMYLCASSSGGEAYNSPLHFGNGTRLTVT.

The V gene is TRBV7-2, the J gene TRBJ1-2; TRBD1 is a possible D gene (5 bases). Deletions cut 5 bases from V and 7 bases from J, with 11 bases between. There are 12 residues in the CDR3. Germline V lookup: CDR1 SGHTA, CDR2 FQGNSA. DNA of the CDR3: TGTGCCAGCAGCCTCCAACAGGCTGGCTACACCTTC. Translation gives CASSLQQAGYTF.

This clonotype was counted once. The rearrangement joins TRBV30 to TRBJ2-2; D may be TRBD1 (5 bases). Trimming cost V 3 bases and J 6 bases, with 14 bases left between them. This CDR3 region has 14 residues. The germline gives CDR1 GTSNPN, CDR2 SVGIG (reference sequence). The DNA for the CDR3 is TGTGCCTGGAGGGTAACAGGATACGCCGGGGAGCTGTTTTTT. Residues: CAWRVTGYAGELFF.

This clonotype was recorded only once. The V and J genes are TRBV6-5 and TRBJ1-6; D remains ambiguous. This CDR3 spans 15 amino acids. Germline CDR1 MNHEY, CDR2 SVGAGI. Trimming cost V 4 bases and J 5 bases, with 12 bases left between them. DNA for the CDR3: TGTGCCAGCAGTTCCTCAAGGGTTGATAATTCACCCCTCCACTTT. As protein: CASSSSRVDNSPLHF.

This chain links TRBV20-1 with TRBJ2-3, with 7 bases aligning to TRBD2. With 3 bases clipped from V and 5 bases from J, the junction kept 11 bases outside the gene matches. The CDR3 runs 15 residues. Germline values: CDR1 DFQATT, CDR2 SNEGSKA (reference sequence). The CDR3 DNA reads TGCAGTGCTAGGAAGATGGGGGGGGGAGAAGATACGCAGTATTTT. Encoded protein: CSARKMGGGEDTQYF.

This chain uses TRBV5-1 with TRBJ2-7; D perhaps matches TRBD2 (6 bases). Per the germline V gene, CDR1 is SGHRS and CDR2 is YFSETQ. This CDR3 has 15 residues. Trimming took 4 bases from V and 2 from J, leaving 16 bases between them. The CDR3 nucleotides read TGCGCCAGCAGCCAACTGGCGGGGAACCCCTACGAGCAGTACTTC. Its protein product is CASSQLAGNPYEQYF. The whole variable domain, remainder taken from reference TRBV5-1 and TRBJ2-7, is KAGVTQTPRYLIKTRGQQVTLSCSPISGHRSVSWYQQTPGQGLQFLFEYFSETQRNKGNFPGRFSGRQFSNSRSEMNVSTLELGDSALYLCASSQLAGNPYEQYFGPGTRLTVT.

The chain uses TRBV5-6 and TRBJ2-5; unclear D gene. The CDR3 has 13 residues. Trimming cost V 5 bases and J 7 bases, with 15 bases left between them. Per germline, CDR1 SGHDT and CDR2 YYEEEE. The chain's CDR3 is CASRKAETGTQYF. The CDR3, as DNA: TGTGCCAGCAGGAAGGCGGAGACCGGGACCCAGTACTTC.